These T cell receptor beta chains were read from a single sample in a study of blood T cell repertoires in COVID-19. The method was immunoSEQ multiplex PCR; TCRdb's version includes in-frame clones alone and lacks a portion of them. Of about 190,000 clones in the sample, approximately 78% were seen once. Source material: peripheral blood. The receptor set was obtained from a woman older than 75 with active or convalescent COVID-19. The CDR3 runs from the conserved cysteine through the conserved F or W. D genes are given only for firm matches. Only some rows state a clone size, as once, few, many or a class for expanded clones.

D gene	clone size	V gene	J gene	CDR3 protein	CDR3 DNA
-	-	TRBV6-1	TRBJ1-2	CASSDRVGGYTF	TGTGCCAGCAGTGACAGGGTTGGGGGCTACACCTTC
-	-	TRBV18	TRBJ1-5	CASSQNTGGDQPQHF	TGTGCCAGCTCACAAAACACAGGAGGGGATCAGCCCCAGCATTTT
-	-	TRBV18	TRBJ1-1	CASSPLAGATEAFF	TGTGCCAGCTCACCGCTAGCAGGGGCCACTGAAGCTTTCTTT
TRBD1	-	TRBV28	TRBJ2-7	CASSLLDRGDEQYF	TGTGCCAGCAGTTTACTAGACAGGGGGGACGAGCAGTACTTC
TRBD1	-	TRBV5-4	TRBJ1-4	CASSDRGEKLFF	TGTGCCAGCAGTGACAGGGGTGAAAAACTGTTTTTT
-	-	TRBV5-1	TRBJ1-4	CASSLSPRRGEKLFF	TGCGCCAGCAGCTTGAGCCCGAGGAGGGGTGAAAAACTGTTTTTT
TRBD1	-	TRBV10-1	TRBJ2-6	CAPKTGWAGANVLTF	TGCGCCCCCAAGACAGGGTGGGCTGGGGCCAACGTCCTGACTTTC
-	-	TRBV9	TRBJ2-3	CASSVRQGSTDTQYF	TGTGCCAGCAGCGTGCGTCAGGGTAGCACAGATACGCAGTATTTT
TRBD1	-	TRBV5-4	TRBJ2-5	CASSSDRGQKETQYF	TGTGCCAGCAGCTCGGACAGGGGGCAAAAAGAGACCCAGTACTTC
-	once	TRBV5-5	TRBJ2-7	CASSSNPQGTYEQYF	TGTGCCAGCAGCTCTAATCCGCAGGGCACCTACGAGCAGTACTTC
TRBD2	-	TRBV3-1/TRBV3-2	TRBJ2-3	CASSLAGGRTDTQYF	TGTGCCAGCAGTCTAGCGGGGGGGCGGACAGATACGCAGTATTTT
-	-	TRBV18	TRBJ1-2	CASSLDTNYGYTF	TGTGCCAGCTCACTAGACACAAACTATGGCTACACCTTC
-	-	TRBV7-2	TRBJ1-6	CASSFLAMTGGTLHF	TGTGCCAGCAGCTTCCTGGCCATGACAGGCGGCACCCTCCACTTT
TRBD1	-	TRBV4-3	TRBJ1-6	CASSQMLGTGNYNSPLHF	TGCGCCAGCAGCCAGATGCTCGGGACAGGGAACTATAATTCACCCCTCCACTTT
TRBD2	few	TRBV3-1/TRBV3-2	TRBJ2-3	CASSHTGEGDTQYF	TGTGCCAGCAGCCACACGGGGGAGGGAGATACGCAGTATTTT
TRBD1	-	TRBV19	TRBJ1-1	CASSIVGTGNTEAFF	TGTGCCAGTAGTATAGTTGGGACAGGGAACACTGAAGCTTTCTTT
-	-	TRBV4-3	TRBJ2-3	CASSQAGSELDTQYF	TGCGCCAGCAGCCAAGCTGGGTCGGAGTTGGATACGCAGTATTTT
-	few	TRBV7-9	TRBJ1-1	CASSLINRDTEAFF	TGTGCCAGCAGCTTAATCAATCGGGACACTGAAGCTTTCTTT
-	-	TRBV28	TRBJ1-6	CASSIPSGYNSPLHF	TGTGCCAGCAGTATCCCCTCGGGGTATAATTCACCCCTCCACTTT
-	few	TRBV6-2/TRBV6-3	TRBJ1-2	CASSQGDRPLTF	TGTGCCAGCAGTCAAGGCGACAGGCCCTTGACCTTC
TRBD1	-	TRBV5-4	TRBJ1-2	CASSAGQGLSYGYTF	TGTGCCAGCAGCGCTGGACAGGGCCTTTCATATGGCTACACCTTC
-	once	TRBV7-8	TRBJ1-6	CASSRDLDSPLHF	TGTGCCAGCAGCCGCGACTTAGATTCACCCCTCCACTTT
-	-	TRBV18	TRBJ2-7	CASSPTASDYEQYF	TGTGCCAGCTCACCAACGGCTAGTGACTACGAGCAGTACTTC
-	-	TRBV1	TRBJ2-7	CTSSQALSQVVSYEQYF	TGCACCAGCAGCCAAGCCTTGTCTCAGGTAGTGTCCTACGAGCAGTACTTC
-	-	TRBV19	TRBJ2-6	CASTRTATSGANVLTF	TGTGCCAGTACCCGGACAGCCACCTCTGGGGCCAACGTCCTGACTTTC
TRBD2	-	TRBV7-2	TRBJ2-3	CASRTFSGRKGDTQYF	TGTGCCAGCAGGACATTTAGCGGGAGGAAGGGAGATACGCAGTATTTT
-	-	TRBV30	TRBJ2-3	CAWSVLDTQYF	TGTGCCTGGAGTGTACTGGATACGCAGTATTTT
TRBD2	-	TRBV3-1/TRBV3-2	TRBJ2-5	CASSRLAGGPQETQYF	TGTGCCAGCAGCAGACTAGCGGGGGGACCCCAAGAGACCCAGTACTTC
TRBD2	-	TRBV30	TRBJ2-3	CAWKTSGTDTQYF	TGTGCCTGGAAGACTAGCGGCACAGATACGCAGTATTTT
-	-	TRBV7-2	TRBJ2-7	CASSLDHYSYEQYF	TGTGCCAGCAGCTTAGATCACTACTCCTACGAGCAGTACTTC
-	-	TRBV2	TRBJ1-1	CASSGTDGENTEAFF	TGTGCCAGCAGTGGGACAGATGGGGAAAACACTGAAGCTTTCTTT
TRBD1	-	TRBV30	TRBJ1-2	CAWTRTGGVYGYTF	TGTGCCTGGACCCGGACAGGGGGCGTCTATGGCTACACCTTC
-	-	TRBV28	TRBJ1-6	CASSQIGSWGSPLHF	TGTGCCAGCAGTCAAATCGGGAGTTGGGGTTCACCCCTCCACTTT
TRBD1	-	TRBV5-1	TRBJ2-3	CASSPGTGGTDTQYF	TGCGCCAGCAGCCCCGGGACAGGGGGCACAGATACGCAGTATTTT
-	-	TRBV9	TRBJ2-1	CASSPSGETYNEQFF	TGTGCCAGCAGCCCCAGCGGCGAGACTTACAATGAGCAGTTCTTC
TRBD2	-	TRBV9	TRBJ2-5	CASSVYGGALQETQYF	TGTGCCAGCAGCGTCTACGGGGGGGCTCTTCAAGAGACCCAGTACTTC
-	few	TRBV5-1	TRBJ1-2	CASSLHEVNYGYTF	TGCGCCAGCAGCTTACACGAAGTTAACTATGGCTACACCTTC
-	-	TRBV3-1/TRBV3-2	TRBJ1-2	CASSQVANYGYTF	TGTGCCAGCAGCCAAGTTGCGAACTATGGCTACACCTTC
TRBD1	-	TRBV19	TRBJ2-1	CASSSRDRARYDEQFF	TGTGCCAGTAGCTCCCGGGACAGGGCCCGTTACGATGAGCAGTTCTTC
-	once	TRBV7-2	TRBJ2-7	CASSLGSGADGYEQYF	TGTGCCAGCAGCTTAGGTTCTGGGGCAGACGGCTACGAGCAGTACTTC